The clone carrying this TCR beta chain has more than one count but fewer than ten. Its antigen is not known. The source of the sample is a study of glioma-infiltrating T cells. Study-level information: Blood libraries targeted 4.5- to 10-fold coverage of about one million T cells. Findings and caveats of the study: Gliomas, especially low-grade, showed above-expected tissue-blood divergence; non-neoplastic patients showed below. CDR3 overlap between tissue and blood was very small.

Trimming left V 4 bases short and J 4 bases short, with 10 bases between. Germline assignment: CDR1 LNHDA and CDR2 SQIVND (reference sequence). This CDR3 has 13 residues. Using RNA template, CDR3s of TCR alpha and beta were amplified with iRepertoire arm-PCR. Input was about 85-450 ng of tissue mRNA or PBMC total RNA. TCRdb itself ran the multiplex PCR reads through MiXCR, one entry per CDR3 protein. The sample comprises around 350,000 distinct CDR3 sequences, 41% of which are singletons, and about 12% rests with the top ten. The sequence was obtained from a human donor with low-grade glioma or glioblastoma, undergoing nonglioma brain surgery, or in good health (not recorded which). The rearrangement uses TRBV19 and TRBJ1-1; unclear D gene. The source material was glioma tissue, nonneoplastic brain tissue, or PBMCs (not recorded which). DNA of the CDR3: TGTGCCAGTAGTACGGACCGGTCCACTGAAGCTTTCTTT. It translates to CASSTDRSTEAFF. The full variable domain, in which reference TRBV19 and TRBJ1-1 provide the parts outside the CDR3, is DGGITQSPKYLFRKEGQNVTLSCEQNLNHDAMYWYRQDPGQGLRLIYYSQIVNDFQKGDIAEGYSVSREKKESFPLTVTSAQKNPTAFYLCASSTDRSTEAFFGQGTRLTVV.